This T cell receptor (beta chain) comes out of a study of cytomegalovirus exposure and HLA in healthy donors. Study at large: In a previous analysis, 117 million unique TCR beta sequences were found from 170 million or so T cells.

Concerning this clone itself: Its matching antigen is unknown.

Study findings and constraints: CMV serostatus stood as the only immune exposure information on hand. It has been reported that TCR beta sequences accurately predicted the HLA-A and HLA-B alleles of most subjects. Most TCR sequences were rare, but some public TCRs occurred in many donors.

Per germline, CDR1 MNHEY and CDR2 SMNVEV (reference sequence). Trimming stripped 4 bases from V and 1 base from J, with 12 bases between. The CDR3 runs to 15 residues. The PCR made use of 60 Vbeta and 13 Jbeta primers. Clones were sequenced by immunoSEQ multiplex PCR, and TCRdb holds only the in-frame ones, with some missing. The sample holds about 160,000 clones; around 72% are singletons and the top ten take roughly 6.6%. The receptor's source is a man aged 40-55 years in good health and CMV-seropositive. The sample consisted of PBMCs. The chain has TRBV27 and TRBJ2-3; D might be TRBD2 (6 bases). The CDR3 nucleotides are TGTGCCAGCAGTTCTGGAGGGCCCCGCACAGATACGCAGTATTTT. The encoded protein is CASSSGGPRTDTQYF.